The rows below give T cell receptor beta chains drawn from one sample of a study of cytomegalovirus exposure and HLA in healthy donors. The protocol was immunoSEQ multiplex PCR, while the TCRdb copy is restricted to in-frame clones and leaves out a portion. The sample lists 35,000 to 50,000 clones, 80% to 95% occurring once. What was sequenced was PBMCs. The receptors here all came from a woman aged 18-35 years in good health and CMV-seronegative. CDR3s leave out the opening cysteine and the closing phenylalanine or tryptophan. Fields, in order: CDR3 protein, V gene, CDR3 length.

ASTGAGDFFYGYT TRBV2 13
ASSEVGSGNQPQH TRBV6-1 13
ASSLVRTADEQY TRBV7-8 12
SNERGNSYNEQF TRBV29-1 12
ASSTGQLNTEAF TRBV5-1 12
ASSTLTGGNEQY TRBV19 12
ASSLGQGLLGANVLT TRBV5-1 15
ASSRDRDEQY TRBV5-4 10
ASSKGQGAKLNTIY TRBV7-8 14
ASSHPGLAGGPWKETQY TRBV4-1 17
ASSSGRGPNEQF TRBV7-8 12
ASSQSLRTGELF TRBV16 12
ASSLDSSGSTDTQY TRBV7-2 14
ASSEGARRRVNEQF TRBV28 14
ASSPQEGESYGYT TRBV18 13
ASSLHRLNTEAF TRBV23-1 12
ASSSSSGRGEAF TRBV28 12
ASSLAGQIQETQY TRBV5-1 13
ASRGIPIRGLTSPEAF TRBV25-1 16
ASSFSVAGIKNEQF TRBV11-2 14
ASSAQGDHTEAF TRBV6-4 12
ASSFGQAYEQY TRBV19 11
ASSSQGSYEQY TRBV11-2 11
ASRPRTSGNNEQF TRBV5-1 13
SVEFTFSGYNEQF TRBV29-1 13
ASSEGIRRSGEQY TRBV25-1 13
ASTLSGGHYEQY TRBV6-6 12
ASSEGLAGDEQY TRBV6-1 12
ASSEEAGDRDEQF TRBV6-4 13
ASSLTDTEAF TRBV7-2 10
ASSSQAGDSETQY TRBV6-4 13
ASRGGPGSVQF TRBV2 11
ASSLRLANEQF TRBV28 11
ASSLPRDTQY TRBV28 10
ASSFGQNYGYT TRBV27 11
ASSLAGTGNTGELF TRBV7-9 14
ASSMNGRPTYEQY TRBV19 13
ASSQFGEGRYEQY TRBV6-5 13
ASSIRNRDYGYT TRBV19 12
ASSQSPYSNQPQH TRBV4-1 13
ASTNLVGTEVANEKLF TRBV28 16
ASRLNLDTQY TRBV7-9 10
ASTLDRNGELF TRBV11-2 11
ASSPPSGVAEAF TRBV18 12
ASSLTLQGMNTEAF TRBV7-9 14
ASSLERVRGSSYNEQF TRBV5-5 16
ASSTGGRNTGELF TRBV19 13
ASSLSGGGNYGYT TRBV7-9 13
ASSLFVLGTDTQY TRBV7-8 13
ASSLAEGGNTEAF TRBV5-1 13
ASSLGSGQGRPQH TRBV5-1 13
ASSTRHGKKSGQPQH TRBV5-6 15
ASSRDSKYGYT TRBV7-3 11
SVRRQLQWDTEAF TRBV29-1 13